This T cell receptor beta chain was obtained from a study of blood T cell repertoires in COVID-19. Across the study: The United States, Italy and Spain supplied acute and convalescent COVID-19 samples.

This CDR3 has 16 residues. Trimming took 2 bases from V and 0 from J, leaving 11 bases between them. CDR1 and CDR2 from the germline V gene are KGHSH and LQKENI. The Seattle site enrolled patients during active infection and followed them longitudinally. TCRdb's table, derived via immunoSEQ multiplex PCR, lists solely in-frame clones and lacks some. Found here are some 250,000 clones, around nine tenths of them singletons; the top ten hold more than 4.5%. This chain uses TRBV18 with TRBJ1-3; D is ambiguous. Source material: peripheral blood. The receptor comes from a woman aged 60-75 years with COVID-19, enrolled during active disease. The CDR3 sequence: CASSPEFRSSGNTIYF. The DNA for the CDR3 is TGTGCCAGCTCACCAGAGTTTCGGAGCTCTGGAAACACCATATATTTT.